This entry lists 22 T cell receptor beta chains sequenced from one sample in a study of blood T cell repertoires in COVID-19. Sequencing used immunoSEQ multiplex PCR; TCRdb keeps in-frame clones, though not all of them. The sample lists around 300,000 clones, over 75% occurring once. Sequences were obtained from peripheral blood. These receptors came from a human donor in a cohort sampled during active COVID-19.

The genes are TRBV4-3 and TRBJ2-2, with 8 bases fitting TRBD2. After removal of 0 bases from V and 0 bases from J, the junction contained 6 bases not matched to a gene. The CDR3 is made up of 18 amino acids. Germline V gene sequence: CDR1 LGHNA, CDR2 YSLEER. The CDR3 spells CASSQDWGGGTNTGELFF. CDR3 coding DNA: TGCGCCAGCAGCCAAGATTGGGGCGGGGGGACGAACACCGGGGAGCTGTTTTTT.

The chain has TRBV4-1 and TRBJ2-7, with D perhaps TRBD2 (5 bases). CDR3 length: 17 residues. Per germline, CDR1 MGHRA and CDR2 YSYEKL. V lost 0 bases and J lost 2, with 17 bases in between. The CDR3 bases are TGCGCCAGCAGCCAAGACCCTCCGGAGCGGCAAACCTACGAGCAGTACTTC. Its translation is CASSQDPPERQTYEQYF.

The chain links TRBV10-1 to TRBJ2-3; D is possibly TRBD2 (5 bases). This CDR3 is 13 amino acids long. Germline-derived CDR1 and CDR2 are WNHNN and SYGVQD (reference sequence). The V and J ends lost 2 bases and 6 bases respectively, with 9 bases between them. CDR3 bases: TGCGCCAGCAGTGAGACCCCGGGGGATACGCAGTATTTT. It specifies CASSETPGDTQYF.

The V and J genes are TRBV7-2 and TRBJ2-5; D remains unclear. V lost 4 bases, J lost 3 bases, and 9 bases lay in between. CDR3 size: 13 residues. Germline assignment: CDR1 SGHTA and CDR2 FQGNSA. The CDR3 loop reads CASSSRRKETQYF. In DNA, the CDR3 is TGTGCCAGCAGCTCCCGGCGGAAAGAGACCCAGTACTTC.

DNA of the CDR3: TGTGCCAGCAGTGAGGCAGGGGGTAATAACTATGGCTACACCTTC. Translation gives CASSEAGGNNYGYTF. This chain links TRBV25-1 with TRBJ1-2; 7 bases align to TRBD1. V lost 3 bases, J lost 1 base, and 5 bases stayed unmatched. The length of the CDR3 is 15 residues. Germline V gene data show CDR1 as MGHDK and CDR2 as SYGVNS.

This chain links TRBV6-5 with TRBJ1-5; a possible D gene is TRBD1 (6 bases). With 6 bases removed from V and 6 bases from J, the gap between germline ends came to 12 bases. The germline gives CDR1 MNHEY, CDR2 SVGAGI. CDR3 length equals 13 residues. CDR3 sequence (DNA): TGTGCCAGCAGACAGGGCGTTGGTCAGCCCCAGCATTTT. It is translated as CASRQGVGQPQHF.

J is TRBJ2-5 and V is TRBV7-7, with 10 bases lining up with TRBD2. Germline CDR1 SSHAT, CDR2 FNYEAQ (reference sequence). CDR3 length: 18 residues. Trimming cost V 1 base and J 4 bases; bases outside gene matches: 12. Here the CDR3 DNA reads TGTGCCAGCAGCTTAGGTGCTAGCGGGAGCGGAGGAGGAGAGACCCAGTACTTC. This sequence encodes CASSLGASGSGGGETQYF.

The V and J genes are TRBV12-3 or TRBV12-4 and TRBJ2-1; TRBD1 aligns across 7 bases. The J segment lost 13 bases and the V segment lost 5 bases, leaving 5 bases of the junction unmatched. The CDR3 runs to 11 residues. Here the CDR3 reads CASSKNRGQFF. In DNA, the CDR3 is TGTGCCAGCAGTAAAAACAGGGGACAGTTCTTC.

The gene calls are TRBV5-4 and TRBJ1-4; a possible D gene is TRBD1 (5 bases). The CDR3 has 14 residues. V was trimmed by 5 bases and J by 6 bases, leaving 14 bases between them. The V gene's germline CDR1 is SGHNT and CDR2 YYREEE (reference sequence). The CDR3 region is CASSPAGGDEKLFF. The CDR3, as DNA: TGTGCCAGCAGTCCCGCGGGGGGAGATGAAAAACTGTTTTTT. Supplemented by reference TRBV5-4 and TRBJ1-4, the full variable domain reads ETGVTQSPTHLIKTRGQQVTLRCSSQSGHNTVSWYQQALGQGPQFIFQYYREEENGRGNFPPRFSGLQFPNYSSELNVNALELDDSALYLCASSPAGGDEKLFFGSGTQLSVL.

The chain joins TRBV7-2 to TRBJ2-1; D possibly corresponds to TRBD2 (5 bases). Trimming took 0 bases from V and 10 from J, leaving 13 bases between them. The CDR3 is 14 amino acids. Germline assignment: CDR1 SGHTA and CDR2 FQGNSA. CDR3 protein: CASSLALRGREQFF. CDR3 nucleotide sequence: TGTGCCAGCAGCTTAGCCCTGAGAGGGCGGGAGCAGTTCTTC. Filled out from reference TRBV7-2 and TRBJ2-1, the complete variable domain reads GAGVSQSPSNKVTEKGKDVELRCDPISGHTALYWYRQSLGQGLEFLIYFQGNSAPDKSGLPSDRFSAERTGGSVSTLTIQRTQQEDSAVYLCASSLALRGREQFFGPGTRLTVL.

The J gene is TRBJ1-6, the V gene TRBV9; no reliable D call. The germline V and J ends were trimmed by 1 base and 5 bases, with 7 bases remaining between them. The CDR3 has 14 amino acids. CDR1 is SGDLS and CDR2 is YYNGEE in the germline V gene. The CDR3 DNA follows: TGTGCCAGCAGCGTATATGTTAATAATTCACCCCTCCACTTT. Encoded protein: CASSVYVNNSPLHF.

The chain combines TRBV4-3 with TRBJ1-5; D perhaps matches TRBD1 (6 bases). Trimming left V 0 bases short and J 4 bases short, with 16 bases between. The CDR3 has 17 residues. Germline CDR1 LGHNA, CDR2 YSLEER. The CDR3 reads CASSQDPWTAFNQPQHF. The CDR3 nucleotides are TGCGCCAGCAGCCAAGATCCCTGGACAGCCTTTAATCAGCCCCAGCATTTT.

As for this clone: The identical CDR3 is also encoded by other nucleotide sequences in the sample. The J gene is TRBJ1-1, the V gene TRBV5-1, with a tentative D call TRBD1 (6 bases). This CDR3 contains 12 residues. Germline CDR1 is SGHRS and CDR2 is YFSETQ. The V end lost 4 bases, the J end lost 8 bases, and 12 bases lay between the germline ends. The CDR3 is CASSLNDREAFF. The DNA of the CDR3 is TGCGCCAGCAGCCTAAACGACAGGGAAGCTTTCTTT. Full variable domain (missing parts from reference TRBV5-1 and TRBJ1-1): KAGVTQTPRYLIKTRGQQVTLSCSPISGHRSVSWYQQTPGQGLQFLFEYFSETQRNKGNFPGRFSGRQFSNSRSEMNVSTLELGDSALYLCASSLNDREAFFGQGTRLTVV.

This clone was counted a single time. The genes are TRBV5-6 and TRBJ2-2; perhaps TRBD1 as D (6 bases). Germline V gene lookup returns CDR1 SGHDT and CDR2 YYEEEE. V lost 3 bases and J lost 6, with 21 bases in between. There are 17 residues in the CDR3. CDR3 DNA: TGTGCCAGCAGCTCTAGGTCGTGGGGACATAGGCCCGGGGAGCTGTTTTTT. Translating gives CASSSRSWGHRPGELFF.

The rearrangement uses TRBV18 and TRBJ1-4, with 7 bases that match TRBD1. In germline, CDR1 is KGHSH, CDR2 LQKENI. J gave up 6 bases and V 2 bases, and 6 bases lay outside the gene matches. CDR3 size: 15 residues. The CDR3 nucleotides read TGTGCCAGCTCACCAATCCGGGACAGAGATGAAAAACTGTTTTTT. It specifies CASSPIRDRDEKLFF.

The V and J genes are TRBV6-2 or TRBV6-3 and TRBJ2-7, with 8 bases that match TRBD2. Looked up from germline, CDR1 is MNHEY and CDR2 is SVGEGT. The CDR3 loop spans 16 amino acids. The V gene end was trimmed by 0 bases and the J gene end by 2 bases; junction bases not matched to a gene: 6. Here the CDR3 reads CASSYSQTSATYEQYF. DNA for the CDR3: TGTGCCAGCAGTTACTCTCAGACTAGCGCGACCTACGAGCAGTACTTC.

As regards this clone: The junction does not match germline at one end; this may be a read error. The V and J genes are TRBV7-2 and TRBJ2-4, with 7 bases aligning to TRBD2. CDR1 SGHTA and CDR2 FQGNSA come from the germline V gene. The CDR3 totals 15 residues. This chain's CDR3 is CASRLAPGLLNIQYF. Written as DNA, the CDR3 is TGTGCCAGCAGATTAGCCCCGGGACTACTGAACATTCAGTACTTC.

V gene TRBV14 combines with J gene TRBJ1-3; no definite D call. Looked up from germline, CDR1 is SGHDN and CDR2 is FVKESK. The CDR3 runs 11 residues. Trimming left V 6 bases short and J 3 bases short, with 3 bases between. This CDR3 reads CASSRGNTIYF. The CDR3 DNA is TGTGCCAGCAGTCGTGGAAACACCATATATTTT.

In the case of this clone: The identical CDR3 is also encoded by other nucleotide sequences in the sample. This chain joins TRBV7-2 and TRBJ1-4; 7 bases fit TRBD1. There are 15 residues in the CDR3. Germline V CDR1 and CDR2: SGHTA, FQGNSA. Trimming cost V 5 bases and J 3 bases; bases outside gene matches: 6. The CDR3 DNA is TGTGCCAGCAGCCCGAACAGGGGATCTAATGAAAAACTGTTTTTT. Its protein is CASSPNRGSNEKLFF. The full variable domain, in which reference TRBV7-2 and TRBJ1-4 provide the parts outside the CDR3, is GAGVSQSPSNKVTEKGKDVELRCDPISGHTALYWYRQSLGQGLEFLIYFQGNSAPDKSGLPSDRFSAERTGGSVSTLTIQRTQQEDSAVYLCASSPNRGSNEKLFFGSGTQLSVL.

The CDR3, as DNA: TGTGCCAGCAGCAAGACTAGCCAAACTTACAATGAGCAGTTCTTC. This codes for CASSKTSQTYNEQFF. The rearrangement joins TRBV7-3 to TRBJ2-1; 7 bases fit TRBD2. V was clipped by 5 bases and J by 4 bases; unmatched bases: 8. The CDR3 length is 15 residues. CDR1 is SGHTA, CDR2 FQGTGA, per germline.

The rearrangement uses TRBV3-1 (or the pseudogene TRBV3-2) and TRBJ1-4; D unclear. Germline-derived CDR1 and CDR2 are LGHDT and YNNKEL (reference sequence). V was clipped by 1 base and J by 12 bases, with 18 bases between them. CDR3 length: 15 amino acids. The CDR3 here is CASSQAGGVRRELFF. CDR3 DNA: TGTGCCAGCAGCCAAGCAGGTGGGGTGCGGAGGGAACTGTTTTTT.

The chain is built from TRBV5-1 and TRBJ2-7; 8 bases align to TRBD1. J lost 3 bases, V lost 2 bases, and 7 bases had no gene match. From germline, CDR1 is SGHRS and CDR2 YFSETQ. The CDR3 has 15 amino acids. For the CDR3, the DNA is TGCGCCAGCAGCTTTTCAGGGGGCGGCCTCTACGAGCAGTACTTC. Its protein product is CASSFSGGGLYEQYF.